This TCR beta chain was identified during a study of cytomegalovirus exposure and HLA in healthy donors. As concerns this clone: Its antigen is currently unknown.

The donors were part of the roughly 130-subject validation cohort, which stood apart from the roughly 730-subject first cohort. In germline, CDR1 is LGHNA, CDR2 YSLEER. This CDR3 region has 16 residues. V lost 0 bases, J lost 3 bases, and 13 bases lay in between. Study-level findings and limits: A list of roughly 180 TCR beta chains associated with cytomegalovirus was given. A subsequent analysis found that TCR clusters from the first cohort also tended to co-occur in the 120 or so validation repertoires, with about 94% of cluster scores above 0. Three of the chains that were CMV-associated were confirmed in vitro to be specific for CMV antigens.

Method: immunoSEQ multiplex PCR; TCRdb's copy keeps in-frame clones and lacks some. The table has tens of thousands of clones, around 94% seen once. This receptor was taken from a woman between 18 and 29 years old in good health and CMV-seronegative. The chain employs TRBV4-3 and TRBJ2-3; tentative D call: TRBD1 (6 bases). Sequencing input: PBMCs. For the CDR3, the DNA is TGCGCCAGCAGCCAAGATCCCTTCAGGGGAACAGATACGCAGTATTTT. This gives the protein CASSQDPFRGTDTQYF.